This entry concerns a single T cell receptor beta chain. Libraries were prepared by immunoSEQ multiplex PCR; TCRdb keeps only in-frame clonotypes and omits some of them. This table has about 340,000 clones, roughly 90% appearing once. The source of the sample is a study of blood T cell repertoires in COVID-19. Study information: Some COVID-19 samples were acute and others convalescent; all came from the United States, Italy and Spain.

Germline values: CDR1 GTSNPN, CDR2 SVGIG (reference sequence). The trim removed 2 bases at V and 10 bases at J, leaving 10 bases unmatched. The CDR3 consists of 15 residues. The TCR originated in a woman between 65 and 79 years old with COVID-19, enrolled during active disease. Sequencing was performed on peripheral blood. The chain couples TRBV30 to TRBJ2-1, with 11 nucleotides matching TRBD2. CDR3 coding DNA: TGTGCCTGGAGTCCCGGGGTAGCGGGGGGGCGAGAGCAGTTCTTC. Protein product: CAWSPGVAGGREQFF.